These 3 T cell receptor beta chains originate from one sample sequenced in a study of blood T cell repertoires in COVID-19 (dated by TCRdb to 2018 to 2020). The library was obtained by the immunoSEQ multiplex PCR assay. Held by TCRdb, this immuneACCESS table contains in-frame sequences only and omits some clones. Under half of the omission traces to an unresolved V gene where checked; the cause of the rest is unknown. Here the sample has just over 250,000 clones; roughly 86% occur a single time. The ten biggest clones cover around 10% of the sample. Specimen: peripheral blood. The receptor source for this set is a man aged 40-49 years who had recovered from COVID-19.

The chain links TRBV7-9 to TRBJ2-7, with 7 bases aligning to TRBD1. The CDR3 sequence is 17 residues long. Trimming removed 4 bases from V and 6 bases from J; junction bases left unmatched: 18. Germline V gene lookup returns CDR1 SEHNR and CDR2 FQNEAQ (reference sequence). CDR3 sequence (DNA): TGTGCCAGCAGCTCCCATACAGGGGTCCCCTGGGTAGGCGAGCAGTACTTC. Its translation: CASSSHTGVPWVGEQYF.

The chain joins TRBV9 to TRBJ2-2; D may be TRBD2 (6 bases). Trimming stripped 4 bases from V and 4 bases from J, with 29 bases between. The V gene's germline CDR1 is SGDLS and CDR2 YYNGEE. The CDR3 consists of 20 residues. Written as DNA, the CDR3 is TGTGCCAGCAGCAAATCCAGGGTAGCGGATTCATTTAGGGGCACCGGGGAGCTGTTTTTT. Its translation is CASSKSRVADSFRGTGELFF.

In this sample, this clone turned up a few times. The chain employs TRBV11-3 and TRBJ2-2, with 7 positions matching TRBD2. Germline CDR1 and CDR2: SGHNT and YENEEA. The CDR3 has 14 amino acids. The trim removed 5 bases at V and 7 bases at J, leaving 7 bases unmatched. The CDR3 bases are TGTGCCAGCAGCGACACCGGGGACTACGGGGAGCTGTTTTTT. Its translation: CASSDTGDYGELFF.